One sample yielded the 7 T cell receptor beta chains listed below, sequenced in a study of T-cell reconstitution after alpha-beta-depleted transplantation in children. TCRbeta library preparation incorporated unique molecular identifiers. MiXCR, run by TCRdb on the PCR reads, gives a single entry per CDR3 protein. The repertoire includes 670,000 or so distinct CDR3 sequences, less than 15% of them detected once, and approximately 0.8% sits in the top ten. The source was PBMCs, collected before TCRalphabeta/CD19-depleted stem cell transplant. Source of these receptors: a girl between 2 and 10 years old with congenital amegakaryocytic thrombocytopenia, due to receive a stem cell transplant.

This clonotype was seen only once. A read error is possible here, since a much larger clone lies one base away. CDR3 nucleotide sequence: TGTGCCCTGAGTCTGGGGACAGGGTACAATGAGCAGTTCTTC. Protein: CALSLGTGYNEQFF. The J gene is TRBJ2-1, the V gene TRBV28; 9 bases map to TRBD1. The CDR3 runs 14 residues. The V gene end was trimmed by 11 bases and the J gene end by 4 bases; junction bases not matched to a gene: 9. CDR1 and CDR2 from the germline V gene are MDHEN and SYDVKM.

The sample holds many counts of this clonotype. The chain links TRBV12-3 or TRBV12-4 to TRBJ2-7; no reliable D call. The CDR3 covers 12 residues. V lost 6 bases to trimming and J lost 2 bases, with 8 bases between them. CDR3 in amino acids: CASSTETYEQYF. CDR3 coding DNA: TGTGCCAGCAGCACAGAAACCTACGAGCAGTACTTC.

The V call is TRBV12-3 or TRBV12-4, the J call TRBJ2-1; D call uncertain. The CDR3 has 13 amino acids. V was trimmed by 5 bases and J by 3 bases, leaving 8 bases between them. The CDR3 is CASSPVVYNEQFF. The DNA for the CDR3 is TGTGCCAGCAGTCCCGTGGTCTACAATGAGCAGTTCTTC.

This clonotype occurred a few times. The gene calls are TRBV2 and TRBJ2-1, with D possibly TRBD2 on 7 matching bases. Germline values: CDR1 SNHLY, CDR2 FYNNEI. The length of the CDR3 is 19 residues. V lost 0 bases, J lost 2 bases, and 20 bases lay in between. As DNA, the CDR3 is TGTGCCAGCAGTGAAGCGCACGCGGGGGCGAGTGGCACCTACAATGAGCAGTTCTTC. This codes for CASSEAHAGASGTYNEQFF.

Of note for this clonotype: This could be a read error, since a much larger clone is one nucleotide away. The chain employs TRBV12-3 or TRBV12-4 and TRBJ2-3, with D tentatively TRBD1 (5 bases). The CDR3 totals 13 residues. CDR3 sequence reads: CASTSQGLDTQCF. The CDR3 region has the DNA TGTGCCAGCACCTCCCAGGGATTGGATACGCAGTGTTTT.

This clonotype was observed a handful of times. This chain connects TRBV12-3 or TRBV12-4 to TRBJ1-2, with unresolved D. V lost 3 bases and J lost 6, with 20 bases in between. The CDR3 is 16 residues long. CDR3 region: CASSFVGKRAWDGYTF. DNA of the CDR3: TGTGCCAGCAGTTTTGTCGGGAAGAGGGCTTGGGATGGCTACACCTTC.

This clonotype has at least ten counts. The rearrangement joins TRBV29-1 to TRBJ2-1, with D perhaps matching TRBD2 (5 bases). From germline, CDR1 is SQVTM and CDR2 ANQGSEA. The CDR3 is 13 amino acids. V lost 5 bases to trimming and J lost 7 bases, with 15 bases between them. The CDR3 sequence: CSVLPLAGNEQFF. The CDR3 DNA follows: TGCAGCGTTCTTCCCCTAGCCGGTAATGAGCAGTTCTTC.